Shown below are 22 T cell receptor beta chains from a single sample sequenced in a study of blood T cell repertoires in COVID-19. Produced via immunoSEQ multiplex PCR; TCRdb's table is partial and in-frame only. Of approximately 470,000 clones detected, about 85% appear once; the ten largest clones hold under 0.85%. The sample consisted of PBMCs or T cells enriched from blood (not recorded which). The receptors here all came from a woman younger than 35 who had recovered from COVID-19.

V gene TRBV6-5 combines with J gene TRBJ1-1, with D possibly being TRBD1 (5 bases). In germline, CDR1 is MNHEY, CDR2 SVGAGI. The CDR3 totals 12 residues. V lost 7 bases and J 10 bases, leaving 16 bases between the germline ends. The DNA for the CDR3 is TGTGCCAGCACCATCCTAGGACAAGGAGCTTTCTTT. It yields the protein CASTILGQGAFF.

The V call is TRBV29-1, the J call TRBJ1-2; the match to TRBD1 covers 9 bases. After removal of 4 bases from V and 3 bases from J, the junction contained 3 bases not matched to a gene. The germline V gene encodes CDR1 SQVTM and CDR2 ANQGSEA. The CDR3 runs to 13 residues. CDR3 amino acids: CSVGQGGDYGYTF. As DNA, the CDR3 is TGCAGCGTTGGACAGGGGGGGGACTATGGCTACACCTTC.

This clone was picked up a small number of times. This rearrangement joins TRBV5-1 to TRBJ2-3; 7 positions match TRBD2. Trimming at V came to 4 bases and at J to 12 bases, leaving 11 bases not matched to a gene. The CDR3 is made up of 13 amino acids. Germline CDR1 SGHRS, CDR2 YFSETQ. CDR3 sequence: CASSPTSSRVQYF. The CDR3 nucleotides are TGCGCCAGCAGCCCGACTAGCTCCCGGGTCCAGTATTTT.

This chain uses TRBV7-2 with TRBJ2-5; D gene unclear. The germline V gene has CDR1 SGHTA and CDR2 FQGNSA. This CDR3 has 13 residues. V lost 3 bases and J lost 6, with 11 bases in between. CDR3: CASSFSSRKTQYF. CDR3 nucleotides: TGTGCCAGCAGCTTCTCTAGTCGAAAGACCCAGTACTTC.

The chain is built from TRBV30 and TRBJ1-2; D may be TRBD1 (6 bases). Germline CDR1 reads GTSNPN; CDR2 reads SVGIG (reference sequence). Trimming left V 1 base short and J 6 bases short, with 21 bases between. The CDR3 consists of 16 residues. This CDR3 is CAWSDPYRVMGNGYTF. Here the CDR3 DNA reads TGTGCCTGGAGTGATCCCTACAGGGTAATGGGTAATGGCTACACCTTC.

The chain recombines TRBV29-1 with TRBJ1-2, with TRBD1 matching 9 bases. V trimming: 7 bases; J trimming: 3 bases; junction bases outside the gene matches: 6. Germline loops: CDR1 SQVTM, CDR2 ANQGSEA. The CDR3 runs 13 residues. DNA of the CDR3: TGCAGCGCAGGGACAGGGTTCGACTATGGCTACACCTTC. As protein: CSAGTGFDYGYTF. The whole variable domain, remainder taken from reference TRBV29-1 and TRBJ1-2, is SAVISQKPSRDICQRGTSLTIQCQVDSQVTMMFWYRQQPGQSLTLIATANQGSEATYESGFVIDKFPISRPNLTFSTLTVSNMSPEDSSIYLCSAGTGFDYGYTFGSGTRLTVV.

This clone showed up just once. The chain recombines TRBV7-2 with TRBJ2-1; D perhaps matches TRBD2 (6 bases). Germline V CDR1 and CDR2: SGHTA, FQGNSA. This CDR3 is built from 14 residues. V was pared by 2 bases and J by 5 bases, with 10 bases between. The CDR3: CASSLWGEDNEQFF. The CDR3 nucleotides are TGTGCCAGCAGCTTATGGGGGGAGGACAATGAGCAGTTCTTC.

The V gene is TRBV5-6, the J gene TRBJ1-2; the D gene is possibly TRBD1 (6 bases). The CDR3 is 16 amino acids. Trimming cost V 3 bases and J 6 bases, with 21 bases left between them. CDR1 is SGHDT, CDR2 YYEEEE, per germline. In DNA, the CDR3 is TGTGCCAGCAGCTCGCCGAGCCTCACAGGGTACGATGGCTACACCTTC. Its translation: CASSSPSLTGYDGYTF.

The gene calls are TRBV9 and TRBJ2-1; 9 bases map to TRBD1. The germline CDR1 and CDR2 sequences are SGDLS and YYNGEE. V lost 1 base to trimming and J lost 9 bases; unmatched junction nucleotides: 17. The CDR3 runs to 18 residues. CDR3 loop: CASSVLSGTGNNIGEQFF. DNA of the CDR3: TGTGCCAGCAGCGTACTGTCCGGGACAGGGAATAATATAGGTGAGCAGTTCTTC.

This chain connects TRBV7-9 to TRBJ2-2; the D is unclear. Trimming took 7 bases from V and 5 from J, leaving 17 bases between them. The CDR3 runs to 15 residues. CDR1 is SEHNR and CDR2 is FQNEAQ in the germline V gene (reference sequence). The CDR3 DNA sequence: TGTGCCAGCACCACTGGAATCTCGGGTACCGGGGAGCTGTTTTTT. Translation: CASTTGISGTGELFF.

This chain links TRBV10-2 with TRBJ1-6; the D gene is possibly TRBD1 (6 bases). This CDR3 spans 18 amino acids. The V end lost 5 bases, the J end lost 1 base, and 18 bases lay between the germline ends. CDR1 is WSHSY and CDR2 is SAAADI in the germline V gene. The CDR3 sequence: CASSLQIPTGSYNSPLHF. Written as DNA, the CDR3 is TGCGCCAGCAGTCTCCAAATTCCGACAGGTTCCTATAATTCACCCCTCCACTTT.

This clone was recorded a few times. One junction end disagrees with the germline gene, perhaps due to a read error. The chain is built from TRBV2 and TRBJ1-2, with unresolved D. CDR1 and CDR2 from the germline V gene are SNHLY and FYNNEI. This CDR3 is built from 13 residues. In DNA form, the CDR3 reads TGTGCCAGCAGTGATCTCCTTAACAATGGCTACACCTTC. Translation gives CASSDLLNNGYTF.

The V call is TRBV28, the J call TRBJ1-6; 7 bases align to TRBD1. J was trimmed by 7 bases and V by 3 bases; bases with no gene match: 3. This CDR3 spans 14 amino acids. Germline CDR1 reads MDHEN; CDR2 reads SYDVKM. The CDR3 is CASSLPGGNSPLHF. The CDR3 region has the DNA TGTGCCAGCAGTTTGCCAGGGGGAAATTCACCCCTCCACTTT. The variable domain in full, completed from reference TRBV28 and TRBJ1-6, reads DVKVTQSSRYLVKRTGEKVFLECVQDMDHENMFWYRQDPGLGLRLIYFSYDVKMKEKGDIPEGYSVSREKKERFSLILESASTNQTSMYLCASSLPGGNSPLHFGNGTRLTVT.

The CDR3 spells CAIALTGSYEQYF. The CDR3 nucleotides read TGTGCCATCGCCTTGACAGGCTCCTACGAGCAGTACTTC. The genes are TRBV2 and TRBJ2-7; tentatively, D is TRBD1 (6 bases). Germline CDR1 is SNHLY and CDR2 is FYNNEI. This CDR3 is 13 amino acids long. Trimming shortened V by 10 bases and J by 0 bases, and 13 bases separated the two germline ends.

In regard to this clone: This sample also contains other DNA sequences that code for the same CDR3. The chain has TRBV2 and TRBJ2-7; D might be TRBD1 (5 bases). V was clipped by 8 bases and J by 1 base, with 12 bases between them. The germline V gene encodes CDR1 SNHLY and CDR2 FYNNEI. This CDR3 has 13 residues. CDR3 sequence: CASSRVRSYEQYF. CDR3 DNA: TGTGCCAGCTCCAGGGTACGATCCTACGAGCAGTACTTC.

The rearrangement joins TRBV10-3 to TRBJ2-3, with no clear D. CDR1 and CDR2 (germline): ENHRY, SYGVKD. The V end was cut by 2 bases, the J end by 7 bases, with 10 bases between. This CDR3 spans 13 amino acids. This CDR3 reads CAISEKWPYTQYF. CDR3 DNA: TGTGCCATCAGTGAGAAGTGGCCTTATACGCAGTATTTT.

The V gene is TRBV25-1, the J gene TRBJ1-1, with 8 bases aligning to TRBD1. CDR3 size: 14 residues. Germline V gene sequence: CDR1 MGHDK, CDR2 SYGVNS. The V gene end was trimmed by 5 bases and the J gene end by 11 bases; junction bases not matched to a gene: 13. The CDR3: CASSLLGTGGTAFF. DNA for the CDR3: TGTGCCAGCAGTCTCCTGGGGACAGGAGGTACGGCTTTCTTT.

The chain is built from TRBV4-1 and TRBJ1-5; TRBD1 agrees at 7 bases. The germline V gene encodes CDR1 MGHRA and CDR2 YSYEKL. The CDR3 runs to 15 residues. With 3 bases clipped from V and 4 bases from J, the junction kept 6 bases outside the gene matches. CDR3 in amino acids: CASSHRQGSNQPQHF. The CDR3 coding sequence is TGCGCCAGCAGCCATAGACAGGGCTCGAATCAGCCCCAGCATTTT.

The CDR3 is CASSLASGGWGEQFF. CDR3 in DNA: TGTGCCAGCAGTCTCGCTAGCGGGGGGTGGGGTGAGCAGTTCTTC. The J gene is TRBJ2-1, the V gene TRBV2, with 11 bases identical to TRBD2. CDR3 length equals 15 residues. CDR1 SNHLY and CDR2 FYNNEI come from the germline V gene. J gave up 9 bases and V 5 bases, and 9 bases lay outside the gene matches.

This clone was counted between two and nine times. The rearrangement links TRBV4-1 to TRBJ1-2, with unresolved D. Trimming left V 0 bases short and J 7 bases short, with 15 bases between. The length of the CDR3 is 15 residues. Germline V CDR1 and CDR2: MGHRA, YSYEKL. The CDR3 sequence is CASSQESMVSGGYTF. The CDR3 bases are TGCGCCAGCAGCCAAGAGAGTATGGTCAGCGGTGGCTACACCTTC.

As to this clone: The sample has other DNA sequences that encode this CDR3 too. The rearrangement joins TRBV5-1 to TRBJ2-1; D is possibly TRBD1 (6 bases). CDR1 and CDR2 (germline): SGHRS, YFSETQ. The CDR3 spans 11 residues. V lost 2 bases, J lost 9 bases, and 6 bases lay in between. The CDR3 DNA reads TGCGCCAGCAGCTTAGGGGGTGAGCAGTTCTTC. Protein: CASSLGGEQFF.

This chain joins TRBV9 and TRBJ1-2; TRBD1 might be the D (6 bases). This CDR3 is 14 amino acids long. Trimming took 4 bases from V and 3 from J, leaving 13 bases between them. Germline CDR1 reads SGDLS; CDR2 reads YYNGEE. CDR3 sequence (DNA): TGTGCCAGCAGCCCCCGGACAGCCGACTATGGCTACACCTTC. It is translated as CASSPRTADYGYTF. The entire variable domain, with the rest obtained from reference TRBV9 and TRBJ1-2, is as follows: DSGVTQTPKHLITATGQRVTLRCSPRSGDLSVYWYQQSLDQGLQFLIQYYNGEERAKGNILERFSAQQFPDLHSELNLSSLELGDSALYFCASSPRTADYGYTFGSGTRLTVV.